Shown below are 9 T cell receptor beta chains from a single sample sequenced in a study of human T cells and chemical hapten exposure. Time point of the sample: pre-sensitization, week 0. The treatment denotes: therapeutic diphenylcyclopropenone sensitization with weekly scalp DPC. One entry per CDR3 protein results from TCRdb running MiXCR on the RACE reads. The sample comprises 62,000 or so distinct CDR3 sequences, approximately 10% of which are singletons, and around 4.8% rests with the top ten. The starting material was whole blood, obtained in connection with sensitization to the hapten diphenylcyclopropenone (DPC). These receptors all stem from a woman aged 45-65 years with alopecia areata. Some clones in this sample may be carry-over from other donors' samples.

This clonotype is labeled medium-sized. The V and J genes are TRBV12-3 or TRBV12-4 and TRBJ1-2; D not resolved. CDR3 length: 13 residues. Deletions cut 3 bases from V and 2 bases from J, with 7 bases between. The CDR3 DNA follows: TGTGCCAGCAGTTTCGGGGTCAACTATGGCTACACCTTC. Translating gives CASSFGVNYGYTF.

This clonotype was counted at least ten times. CDR3 region: CASSDETVGGGYTF. CDR3 sequence (DNA): TGTGCCAGCAGTGACGAAACAGTTGGAGGGGGCTACACCTTC. This chain uses TRBV6-4 with TRBJ1-2; D not certain. V dropped 2 bases and J dropped 8 bases, with 15 bases sitting between them. Looked up from germline, CDR1 is MRHNA and CDR2 is SNTAGT. This CDR3 comprises 14 residues.

This clonotype was seen just once. The V and J genes are TRBV4-3 and TRBJ1-1; a possible D gene is TRBD1 (6 bases). Trimming removed 2 bases at V and 7 bases at J, with 14 bases between. CDR3 size: 14 residues. Germline V gene lookup returns CDR1 LGHNA and CDR2 YSLEER. Here the CDR3 DNA reads TGCGCCAGCAGCCAATTTTCAGGGGTGAGTGAAGCTTTCTTT. Translation gives CASSQFSGVSEAFF.

This clonotype was found many times. The rearrangement joins TRBV7-9 to TRBJ2-5; a weak D match, TRBD2 (6 bases). The CDR3 consists of 14 residues. CDR1 is SEHNR, CDR2 FQNEAQ, per germline (reference sequence). V lost 4 bases, J lost 2 bases, and 11 bases lay in between. In DNA form, the CDR3 reads TGTGCCAGCAGCTCCCGGGAGATTCAAGAGACCCAGTACTTC. The encoded protein is CASSSREIQETQYF.

In its sample, this clonotype was seen a few times. This chain uses TRBV6-1 with TRBJ1-4, with 7 bases fitting TRBD1. Looked up from germline, CDR1 is MNHNS and CDR2 is SASEGT. The V gene end was trimmed by 6 bases and the J gene end by 8 bases; junction bases not matched to a gene: 12. This CDR3 has 15 amino acids. The chain's CDR3 is CASRARTGENEKLFF. CDR3 in DNA: TGTGCCAGCAGGGCCCGGACAGGAGAAAACGAAAAACTGTTTTTT.

This clonotype has more than one count but fewer than ten. The V call is TRBV6-6, the J call TRBJ1-4; D gene unclear. This CDR3 region has 13 residues. Trimming took 3 bases from V and 8 from J, leaving 10 bases between them. Per germline, CDR1 MNHNY and CDR2 SVGAGI (reference sequence). This CDR3 is CASSYPAREKLFF. The CDR3 coding sequence is TGTGCCAGCAGTTATCCCGCCAGGGAAAAACTGTTTTTT.

J is TRBJ1-4 and V is TRBV20-1; 7 nucleotides line up with TRBD1. Germline V lookup: CDR1 DFQATT, CDR2 SNEGSKA (reference sequence). The CDR3 has 13 residues. The V gene end was trimmed by 3 bases and the J gene end by 4 bases; junction bases not matched to a gene: 2. CDR3 coding DNA: TGCAGTGCTAGGGACAGGCTTAATGAAAAACTGTTTTTT. It yields the protein CSARDRLNEKLFF.

The chain is built from TRBV9 and TRBJ1-2, with 8 bases identical to TRBD1. J was trimmed by 6 bases and V by 7 bases; bases with no gene match: 11. The CDR3 extends over 14 amino acids. Germline assignment: CDR1 SGDLS and CDR2 YYNGEE. The CDR3 DNA is TGTGCCAGCGCCCATGGACAGGGCGGAGATGGCTACACCTTC. Its translation: CASAHGQGGDGYTF.

This clonotype showed up many times. The V gene is TRBV20-1, the J gene TRBJ2-1; TRBD2 matches 10 bases. CDR1 and CDR2 (germline): DFQATT, SNEGSKA (reference sequence). The V gene end was trimmed by 5 bases and the J gene end by 4 bases; junction bases not matched to a gene: 14. The CDR3 has 17 residues. CDR3 nucleotide sequence: TGCAGTGCTTCCCATCCGGGACTAGCGTCGGGTTACAATGAGCAGTTCTTC. Its protein is CSASHPGLASGYNEQFF.